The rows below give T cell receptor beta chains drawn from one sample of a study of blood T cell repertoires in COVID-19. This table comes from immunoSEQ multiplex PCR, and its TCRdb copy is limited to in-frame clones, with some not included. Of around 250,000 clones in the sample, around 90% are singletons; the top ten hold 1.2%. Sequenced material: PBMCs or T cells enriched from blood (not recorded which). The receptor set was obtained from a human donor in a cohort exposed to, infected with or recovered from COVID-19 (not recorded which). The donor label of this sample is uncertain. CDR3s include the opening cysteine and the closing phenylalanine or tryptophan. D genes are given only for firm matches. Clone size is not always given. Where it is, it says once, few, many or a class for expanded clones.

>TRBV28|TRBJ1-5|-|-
TGTGCCAGCACCCAGCAGGTCCAGCCCCAGCATTTT
CASTQQVQPQHF
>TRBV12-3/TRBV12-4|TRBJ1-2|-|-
TGTGCCAGCAGTTTAGTGCAGGGGTTTGGCTACACCTTC
CASSLVQGFGYTF
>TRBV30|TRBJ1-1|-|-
TGTGCCTGGGTGGGGGGGCGCACTGAAGCTTTCTTT
CAWVGGRTEAFF
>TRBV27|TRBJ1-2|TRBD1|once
TGTGCCAGCAGTCCTACAGGGGGCTCCTGGCCATATGGCTACACCTTC
CASSPTGGSWPYGYTF
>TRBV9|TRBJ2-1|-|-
TGTGCCAGCAGCGTAGGTAGGAGCCCGGGGACAGAGCAGTTCTTC
CASSVGRSPGTEQFF
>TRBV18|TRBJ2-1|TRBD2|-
TGTGCCAGCTCACCATCAGCGGGGACCTACAATGAGCAGTTCTTC
CASSPSAGTYNEQFF
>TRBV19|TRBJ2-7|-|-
TGTGCCAGTAGTATGAGGGGGGGCCATCGGCACTCCTACGAGCAGTACTTC
CASSMRGGHRHSYEQYF
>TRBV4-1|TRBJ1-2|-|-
TGCGCCAGCAGCCAAGGGGCACAGGAGTACTATGGCTACACCTTC
CASSQGAQEYYGYTF
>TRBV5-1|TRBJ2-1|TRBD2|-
TGCGCCAGCAGCTTCGGGGGGGCCTCCTACAATGAGCAGTTCTTC
CASSFGGASYNEQFF
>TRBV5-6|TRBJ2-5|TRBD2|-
TGTGCCAGCAGCTTATCTGGGACTAGCGGGGGGGAAGAGACCCAGTACTTC
CASSLSGTSGGEETQYF
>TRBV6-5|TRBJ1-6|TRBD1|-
TGTGCCAGCAGTTCAGGGGGCACTTATAATTCACCCCTCCACTTT
CASSSGGTYNSPLHF
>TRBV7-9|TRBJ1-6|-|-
TGTGCCAGCCAAGAGTACAGGGATAATTCACCCCTCCACTTT
CASQEYRDNSPLHF
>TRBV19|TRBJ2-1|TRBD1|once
TGTGCCAGTAGTATGACAGGGGCGTACCACAATGAGCAGTTCTTC
CASSMTGAYHNEQFF
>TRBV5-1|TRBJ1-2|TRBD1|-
TGCGCCAGCAGCTTACGACAGGGGGGCTATGGCTACACCTTC
CASSLRQGGYGYTF
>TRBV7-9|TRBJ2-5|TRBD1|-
TGTGCCAGCAGCTTACTAGACAGGGGAGAGACCCAGTACTTC
CASSLLDRGETQYF
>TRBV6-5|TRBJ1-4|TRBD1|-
TGTGCCAGCAGCCGACAGGGTAGCGCGAAACTGTTTTTT
CASSRQGSAKLFF
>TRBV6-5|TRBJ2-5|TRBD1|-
TGTGCCAGCAGTTACTTCACAGGGGCGCTTGTAGAGACCCAGTACTTC
CASSYFTGALVETQYF
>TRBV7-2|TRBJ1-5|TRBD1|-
TGTGCCAGCAGCGCACAACAGGGGGCGGGCAATCAGCCCCAGCATTTT
CASSAQQGAGNQPQHF
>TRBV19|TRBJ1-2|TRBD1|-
TGTGCCAGTAGTATCGGGACAGATCACTATGGCTACACCTTC
CASSIGTDHYGYTF
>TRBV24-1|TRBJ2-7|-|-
TGTGCCACCAGTGTCCAGGGGGGATACGAGCAGTACTTC
CATSVQGGYEQYF
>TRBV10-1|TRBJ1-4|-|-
TGCGCCAGCAGTGCAGGAGGGGCGAGGAGTGAAAAACTGTTTTTT
CASSAGGARSEKLFF
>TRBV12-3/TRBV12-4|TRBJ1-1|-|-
TGTGCCACCAAGGGGACAAAAAACACTGAAGCTTTCTTT
CATKGTKNTEAFF
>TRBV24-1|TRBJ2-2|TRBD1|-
TGTGCCACCAGTGACCCGGGACAGGGGATGAACACCGGGGAGCTGTTTTTT
CATSDPGQGMNTGELFF
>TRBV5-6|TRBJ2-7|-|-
TGTGCCAGCACAGGACGCGGGGGCGACGAGCAGTACTTC
CASTGRGGDEQYF
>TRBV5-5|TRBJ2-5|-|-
TGTGCCAGCAGCCCGTACCAAGAGACCCAGTACTTC
CASSPYQETQYF
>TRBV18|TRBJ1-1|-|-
TGTGCCAGCTCCCCAATTTTGGGCTTTCCGAACACTGAAGCTTTCTTT
CASSPILGFPNTEAFF
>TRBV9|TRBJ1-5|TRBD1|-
TGTGCCAGCAGCGATACAGGGGGCGCGGGCCAGCCCCAGCATTTT
CASSDTGGAGQPQHF
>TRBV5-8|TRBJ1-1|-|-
TGTGCCAGCAGCTTGGGGCTACAGGGTAGGTCTGAAGCTTTCTTT
CASSLGLQGRSEAFF
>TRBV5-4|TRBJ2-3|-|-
TGTGCCAGCAGCTTGGGCCCGTCAGGGGAGTCGACAGATACGCAGTATTTT
CASSLGPSGESTDTQYF
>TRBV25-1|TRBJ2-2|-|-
TGTGCCAGCAGTGAATTAGGGGCCACCGGGGAGCTGTTTTTT
CASSELGATGELFF
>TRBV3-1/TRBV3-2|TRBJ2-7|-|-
TGTGCCAGCAGCCTCGGACAGGGAGGGGGCTACGAGCAGTACTTC
CASSLGQGGGYEQYF
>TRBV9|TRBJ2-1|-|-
TGTGCCAGCAGCGTGGACAGTTACAATGAGCAGTTCTTC
CASSVDSYNEQFF
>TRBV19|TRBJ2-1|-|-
TGTGCCAGTAGTCACCCCGGGGAGGCCAATGAGCAGTTCTTC
CASSHPGEANEQFF
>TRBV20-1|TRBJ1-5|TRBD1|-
TGCAGTGCTAGTAGCCGGGACAGGTTTCGTCAGCCCCAGCATTTT
CSASSRDRFRQPQHF
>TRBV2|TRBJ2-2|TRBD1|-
TGTGCCAGCAGTTACTACCCAGGGGGCACCGGGGAGCTGTTTTTT
CASSYYPGGTGELFF
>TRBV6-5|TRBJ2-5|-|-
TGTGCCAGCAGTTACTCACAGGCGCAAGAGACCCAGTACTTC
CASSYSQAQETQYF
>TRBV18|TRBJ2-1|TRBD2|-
TGTGCCAGCTCACCCCCTCTAGCGGGGGTGGACAATGAGCAGTTCTTC
CASSPPLAGVDNEQFF
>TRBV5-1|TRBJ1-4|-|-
TGCGCCAGCCGGAGAGGGGGAAAACTGTTTTTT
CASRRGGKLFF
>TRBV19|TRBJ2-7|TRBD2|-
TGTGCCAGTAGTACCCATCTAGCCGGGGGGATAGAGCAGTACTTC
CASSTHLAGGIEQYF
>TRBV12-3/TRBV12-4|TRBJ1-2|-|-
TGTGCCAGCAGCTTGAGGGGGAAGGGTGGCTACACCTTC
CASSLRGKGGYTF